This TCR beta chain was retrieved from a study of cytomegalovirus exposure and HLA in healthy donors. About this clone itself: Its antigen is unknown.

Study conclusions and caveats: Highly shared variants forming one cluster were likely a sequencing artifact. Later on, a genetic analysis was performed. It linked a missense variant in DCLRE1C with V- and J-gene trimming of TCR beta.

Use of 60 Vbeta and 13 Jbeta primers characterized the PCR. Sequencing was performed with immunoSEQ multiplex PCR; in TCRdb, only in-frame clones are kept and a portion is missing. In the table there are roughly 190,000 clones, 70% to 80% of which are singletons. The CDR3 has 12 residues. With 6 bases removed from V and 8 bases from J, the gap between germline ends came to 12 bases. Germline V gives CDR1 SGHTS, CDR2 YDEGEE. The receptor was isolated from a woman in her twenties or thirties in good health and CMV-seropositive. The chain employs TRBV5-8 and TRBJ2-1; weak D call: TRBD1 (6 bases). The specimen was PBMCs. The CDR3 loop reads CASTWGRDEQFF. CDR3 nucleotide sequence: TGTGCCAGCACCTGGGGGCGGGATGAGCAGTTCTTC.